This is a list of T cell receptor beta chains from one sample in a study of beta chain features in type 1 diabetes. The repertoire was sequenced with immunoSEQ multiplex PCR; TCRdb's copy has only in-frame clones and lacks some. Of roughly 150,000 clones listed, approximately 10% are singletons. The sequenced sample consisted of central memory CD4+ T cells from blood. These receptors originate from a woman aged 25 to 39 with type 1 diabetes. CDR3s include the opening cysteine and the closing phenylalanine or tryptophan. The order of the fields is D gene, V gene, J gene, clone size, CDR3 protein, CDR3 DNA. The D gene is left open where the match is weak. The size field is filled for only some rows; it gives once, few, many or a size class.

TRBD1	TRBV5-1	TRBJ1-2	NA	CASSETGGYGYTF	TGCGCCAGCAGCGAGACAGGGGGCTATGGCTACACCTTC
TRBD2	TRBV4-2	TRBJ2-3	NA	CASSQDLAGEADTQYF	TGTGCCAGCAGCCAGGACCTAGCGGGAGAAGCTGATACGCAGTATTTT
NA	TRBV29-1	TRBJ2-5	NA	CSVGWQEETQYF	TGCAGCGTTGGATGGCAAGAAGAGACCCAGTACTTC
NA	TRBV29-1	TRBJ1-1	few	CSVTVGGTNTEAFF	TGCAGCGTTACGGTAGGAGGGACGAACACTGAAGCTTTCTTT
TRBD1	TRBV5-4	TRBJ1-1	NA	CASSNLGQGRTEAFF	TGTGCCAGCAGCAATCTAGGACAGGGCCGCACTGAAGCTTTCTTT
TRBD1	TRBV5-1	TRBJ2-5	few	CASSSTGSEETQYF	TGCGCCAGCAGCTCGACAGGGAGTGAAGAGACCCAGTACTTC
NA	TRBV30	TRBJ1-2	NA	CAWSVRQVDGYTF	TGTGCCTGGAGTGTCAGGCAGGTGGATGGCTACACCTTC
TRBD1	TRBV19	TRBJ2-5	NA	CARNDRGETQYF	TGTGCCAGAAACGACAGGGGGGAGACCCAGTACTTC
TRBD2	TRBV4-1	TRBJ2-7	NA	CASSLRWGLAVPYEQYF	TGCGCCAGCAGCCTACGATGGGGACTAGCCGTTCCCTACGAGCAGTACTTC
TRBD2	TRBV5-4	TRBJ2-1	few	CASSFERERDDEQFF	TGTGCCAGCAGCTTTGAGCGGGAGAGGGACGATGAGCAGTTCTTC
TRBD2	TRBV4-2	TRBJ2-1	few	CASSQGAGLAGYNEQFF	TGTGCCAGCAGCCAAGGGGCTGGACTAGCGGGGTACAATGAGCAGTTCTTC
TRBD2	TRBV30	TRBJ2-1	NA	CAWSLGLAGNIDEQFF	TGTGCCTGGAGTCTCGGACTAGCGGGAAACATCGATGAGCAGTTCTTC
TRBD2	TRBV7-6	TRBJ2-1	NA	CAVPGTSGVQFF	TGTGCCGTTCCCGGGACTAGCGGCGTGCAGTTCTTC
NA	TRBV30	TRBJ2-5	NA	CAWDSVGETQYF	TGTGCCTGGGACAGCGTCGGTGAGACCCAGTACTTC
NA	TRBV29-1	TRBJ2-3	few	CSVERGSGTDTQYF	TGCAGCGTTGAAAGAGGGTCCGGAACAGATACGCAGTATTTT
NA	TRBV30	TRBJ1-1	NA	CAWTGRPTEAFF	TGTGCCTGGACAGGGAGGCCCACTGAAGCTTTCTTT
TRBD2	TRBV7-2	TRBJ2-3	many	CASSRDYTSTDTQYF	TGTGCCAGCAGCCGGGACTACACTAGCACAGATACGCAGTATTTT
NA	TRBV29-1	TRBJ1-2	NA	CSGVLTGSGYTF	TGCAGCGGTGTATTAACAGGGAGTGGCTACACCTTC
TRBD1	TRBV6-1	TRBJ1-3	NA	CAIEGTAGNTIYF	TGTGCCATCGAGGGGACAGCTGGAAACACCATATATTTT
NA	TRBV5-6	TRBJ2-7	NA	CASSSIDRGEQYF	TGTGCCAGCAGCTCCATAGACAGAGGCGAGCAGTACTTC
NA	TRBV2	TRBJ1-3	NA	CASMEGIFGNTIYF	TGTGCCAGCATGGAGGGAATATTTGGAAACACCATATATTTT
TRBD2	TRBV30	TRBJ2-1	few	CACRLAGAIDEQFF	TGTGCCTGTAGGCTAGCGGGAGCGATCGATGAGCAGTTCTTC
NA	TRBV6-5	TRBJ1-1	NA	CASSYSTGGEAFF	TGTGCCAGCAGTTACTCGACAGGTGGTGAAGCTTTCTTT